A selection of T cell receptor beta chains follows, all from one sample in a study of blood T cell repertoires in COVID-19. The assay was immunoSEQ multiplex PCR, and TCRdb's table has in-frame clones only and misses some. This sample yields roughly 290,000 clones, of which approximately 86% are seen a single time; 0.75% to 0.95% belongs to the top ten. Sequencing was performed on peripheral blood. Receptor source: a human donor with COVID-19, enrolled during active disease. The donor label of this sample is uncertain. Each CDR3 is given with its conserved first and last residue. The D gene is left open where the match is weak. Size tells how often a clone was seen (once, few, many) or the class of an expanded clone, and some rows leave it out.

TRBJ2-3,.,TRBV28,.,CASRRTGTDTQYF,TGTGCCAGCAGGAGGACAGGCACAGATACGCAGTATTTT
TRBJ1-4,.,TRBV7-9,TRBD1,CASSFSIPGTGHEKLFF,TGTGCCAGCAGCTTCTCTATCCCCGGGACAGGGCATGAAAAACTGTTTTTT
TRBJ1-1,few,TRBV15,.,CATSRVLDGNTEAFF,TGTGCCACCAGCAGGGTACTAGATGGGAACACTGAAGCTTTCTTT
TRBJ2-3,.,TRBV29-1,.,CSVEADTSTDTQYF,TGCAGCGTTGAAGCCGACACTAGCACAGATACGCAGTATTTT
TRBJ1-6,once,TRBV5-1,TRBD1,CASSPDRVANSPLHF,TGCGCCAGCAGCCCGGACAGGGTGGCCAATTCACCCCTCCACTTT
TRBJ2-7,.,TRBV4-1,TRBD2,CASSQGGLAGEEQYF,TGCGCCAGCAGCCAAGGGGGACTAGCGGGAGAAGAGCAGTACTTC
TRBJ2-5,.,TRBV11-3,.,CASSLGGRETQYF,TGTGCCAGCAGCTTAGGGGGGCGAGAGACCCAGTACTTC
TRBJ1-6,.,TRBV3-1/TRBV3-2,.,CASSQDWGPTPLHF,TGTGCCAGCAGCCAAGATTGGGGCCCAACACCCCTCCACTTT
TRBJ2-1,.,TRBV5-4,.,CASSPPISYNEQFF,TGTGCCAGCAGCCCCCCTATCTCCTACAATGAGCAGTTCTTC
TRBJ2-5,.,TRBV30,.,CAWSPWGRETQYF,TGTGCCTGGAGTCCATGGGGGCGAGAGACCCAGTACTTC
TRBJ1-4,few,TRBV21-1,.,CASSRTVGTANEKLFF,TGTGCCAGCAGCAGGACGGTCGGGACAGCTAATGAAAAACTGTTTTTT
TRBJ1-2,few,TRBV9,.,CASSARGDYGYTF,TGTGCCAGCAGCGCCAGGGGAGACTATGGCTACACCTTC
TRBJ2-7,few,TRBV12-3/TRBV12-4,.,CASSLSVSYEQYF,TGTGCCAGCAGTCTGAGCGTTTCCTACGAGCAGTACTTC
TRBJ1-2,.,TRBV14,.,CASSRLGAAYGYTF,TGTGCCAGCAGTCGCCTGGGGGCCGCCTATGGCTACACCTTC
TRBJ1-1,.,TRBV6-5,.,CARADRAGPNTEAFF,TGTGCCAGGGCAGATCGGGCGGGGCCGAACACTGAAGCTTTCTTT
TRBJ2-5,.,TRBV19,TRBD2,CASSPGLAGGMETQYF,TGTGCCAGTAGTCCCGGACTAGCGGGAGGGATGGAGACCCAGTACTTC
TRBJ2-5,few,TRBV4-3,.,CASSPLGTGQETQYF,TGCGCCAGCAGCCCCTTGGGCACTGGCCAAGAGACCCAGTACTTC
TRBJ1-6,many,TRBV27,.,CASSLLRALGGPLHF,TGTGCCAGCAGTTTATTGAGGGCCCTAGGTGGACCCCTCCACTTT
TRBJ2-5,.,TRBV5-8,.,CASSSSVVGYF,TGTGCCAGCAGTTCGTCAGTGGTTGGGTACTTC
TRBJ1-1,.,TRBV5-1,TRBD1,CASSPDGQGNTEAFF,TGCGCCAGCAGCCCTGACGGACAGGGGAACACTGAAGCTTTCTTT
TRBJ2-7,.,TRBV9,TRBD2,CASSARLAGTYEQYF,TGTGCCAGCAGCGCCCGACTAGCGGGAACCTACGAGCAGTACTTC
TRBJ2-1,.,TRBV4-2,.,CASSQSGSYNEQFF,TGTGCCAGCAGCCAAAGCGGGTCCTACAATGAGCAGTTCTTC
TRBJ1-2,.,TRBV28,TRBD1,CASIDPGTGSDYGYTF,TGTGCCAGCATTGACCCCGGGACAGGGTCGGACTATGGCTACACCTTC
TRBJ2-2,few,TRBV29-1,.,CSASRGSNTGELFF,TGCAGCGCATCCCGAGGTTCAAACACCGGGGAGCTGTTTTTT
TRBJ2-2,few,TRBV7-2,TRBD1,CASSLDRGANTGELFF,TGTGCCAGCAGCTTAGACAGGGGCGCGAACACCGGGGAGCTGTTTTTT
TRBJ2-4,.,TRBV19,.,CASKASADNIQYF,TGTGCCAGTAAGGCTTCCGCGGATAACATTCAGTACTTC
TRBJ2-7,.,TRBV15,.,CATSRGWVGGSYEQYF,TGTGCCACCAGCAGAGGCTGGGTCGGGGGCTCCTACGAGCAGTACTTC
TRBJ2-3,once,TRBV4-3,.,CASSQASRDTQYF,TGCGCCAGCAGCCAAGCGTCCAGGGATACGCAGTATTTT
TRBJ2-7,.,TRBV2,.,CASKPGQGTSGATGGPYEQYF,TGTGCCAGCAAGCCGGGACAGGGGACTAGCGGAGCCACGGGAGGGCCCTACGAGCAGTACTTC
TRBJ1-2,.,TRBV7-6,TRBD1,CASSSSLNTGVGGGYTF,TGTGCCAGCAGCTCCTCCCTTAACACAGGGGTAGGAGGAGGCTACACCTTC
TRBJ2-2,.,TRBV7-2,TRBD2,CASSLRRLAGAGGELFF,TGTGCCAGCAGCTTAAGAAGACTAGCGGGAGCGGGCGGGGAGCTGTTTTTT
TRBJ1-2,.,TRBV28,TRBD1,CASSLLSPFSEGANYGYTF,TGTGCCAGCAGTTTATTGTCCCCTTTCTCTGAGGGGGCCAACTATGGCTACACCTTC
TRBJ2-1,.,TRBV5-8,TRBD2,CASSLYSGIRDEQFF,TGTGCCAGCAGCTTGTACAGCGGGATAAGGGATGAGCAGTTCTTC
TRBJ1-1,.,TRBV6-4,.,CASSPGRGAEAFF,TGTGCCAGCAGCCCAGGGAGGGGTGCTGAAGCTTTCTTT
TRBJ2-7,.,TRBV2,TRBD2,CASSRGRLVSYEQYF,TGTGCCAGCAGCCGCGGGAGGTTAGTATCCTACGAGCAGTACTTC
TRBJ1-2,.,TRBV7-3,.,CASSPPPWGPSGYTF,TGTGCCAGCAGCCCTCCTCCTTGGGGCCCCTCTGGCTACACCTTC
TRBJ2-1,.,TRBV2,.,CASMGLAPNEQFF,TGTGCCAGCATGGGTCTAGCTCCTAATGAGCAGTTCTTC
TRBJ2-3,.,TRBV11-3,TRBD1,CASSLDGTGIDTQYF,TGTGCCAGCAGCTTAGACGGGACAGGGATAGATACGCAGTATTTT
TRBJ2-7,.,TRBV5-1,.,CASSLEGLVDEQYF,TGCGCCAGCAGCTTGGAGGGACTGGTCGACGAGCAGTACTTC
TRBJ2-5,.,TRBV5-1,.,CASSARTLGQQETQYF,TGCGCCAGCAGCGCTCGAACCCTAGGACAGCAAGAGACCCAGTACTTC